These 15 T cell receptor beta chains were all obtained from the same sample, sequenced in a study of blood T cell repertoires in COVID-19. The repertoire was sequenced with immunoSEQ multiplex PCR; TCRdb's copy has only in-frame clones and lacks some. The sample contains over 150,000 clones, 60% to 85% of which appear only once. The sample was peripheral blood. Receptor source: a man in his 70s with acute or convalescent COVID-19.

The table lists this clone with a count of one. The genes are TRBV5-1 and TRBJ2-1, with 7 bases lining up with TRBD2. Germline CDR1 reads SGHRS; CDR2 reads YFSETQ. This CDR3 comprises 15 residues. J gave up 2 bases and V 1 base, and 3 bases lay outside the gene matches. The CDR3 nucleotides read TGCGCCAGCAGCTTGCTTAGCGGGCCCTACAATGAGCAGTTCTTC. This codes for CASSLLSGPYNEQFF.

CDR3 region: CASSLRTGGLTGELFF. CDR3 bases: TGTGCCAGCAGCCTAAGGACAGGGGGCCTCACCGGGGAGCTGTTTTTT. The genes are TRBV5-4 and TRBJ2-2; 11 nucleotides line up with TRBD1. CDR3 size: 16 residues. With V trimmed by 4 bases and J by 4 bases, 6 bases remained unmatched. Germline CDR1 is SGHNT and CDR2 is YYREEE (reference sequence). Based on the CDR3 plus reference TRBV5-4 and TRBJ2-2, the full variable domain is ETGVTQSPTHLIKTRGQQVTLRCSSQSGHNTVSWYQQALGQGPQFIFQYYREEENGRGNFPPRFSGLQFPNYSSELNVNALELDDSALYLCASSLRTGGLTGELFFGEGSRLTVL.

This clone was seen a handful of times. The rearrangement joins TRBV19 to TRBJ1-5; 7 bases match TRBD1. The trim removed 11 bases at V and 7 bases at J, leaving 11 bases unmatched. This CDR3 contains 13 residues. Germline lookup yields CDR1 LNHDA and CDR2 SQIVND (reference sequence). As DNA, the CDR3 is TGTGCCGGTCAACAGGGGCGAGGACAGCCCCAGCATTTT. This codes for CAGQQGRGQPQHF.

The chain links TRBV3-1 (or the pseudogene TRBV3-2) to TRBJ1-1; a weak D match, TRBD1 (5 bases). The CDR3 is 14 amino acids. Germline CDR1 and CDR2: LGHDT and YNNKEL (reference sequence). Between the trimmed V and J ends, which lost 0 bases and 3 bases, there was a span of 8 bases. The CDR3 sequence: CASSQDSRDTEAFF. Here the CDR3 DNA reads TGTGCCAGCAGCCAAGATTCCAGGGACACTGAAGCTTTCTTT.

The chain links TRBV12-5 to TRBJ2-3, with D perhaps TRBD1 (5 bases). CDR1 and CDR2 (germline): LGHNT, FRNRAP. Between the trimmed V and J ends, which lost 3 bases and 4 bases, there was a span of 8 bases. The CDR3 runs 13 residues. CDR3 sequence reads: CASGFGRADTQYF. The CDR3 DNA sequence: TGTGCTAGTGGTTTTGGCAGGGCAGATACGCAGTATTTT.

This clone came up once. The chain has TRBV2 and TRBJ1-2; D might be TRBD1 (5 bases). The CDR3 is 12 amino acids. Germline CDR1 is SNHLY and CDR2 is FYNNEI. V was trimmed by 8 bases and J by 4 bases, leaving 11 bases between them. The CDR3: CASQGERYGYTF. CDR3 DNA sequence: TGTGCCAGCCAGGGTGAGCGCTATGGCTACACCTTC.

This clone has only a few counts. The rearrangement links TRBV5-4 to TRBJ2-3, with D tentatively TRBD1 (6 bases). Germline loops: CDR1 SGHNT, CDR2 YYREEE (reference sequence). The CDR3 covers 15 residues. V was trimmed by 0 bases and J by 3 bases, leaving 11 bases between them. Here the CDR3 DNA reads TGTGCCAGCAGCTTGGAAGACAGGCCGACAGATACGCAGTATTTT. Its protein is CASSLEDRPTDTQYF.

This chain joins TRBV11-2 and TRBJ2-7; TRBD1 agrees at 10 bases. Germline CDR1 reads SGHAT; CDR2 reads FQNNGV. V lost 5 bases to trimming and J lost 3 bases; unmatched junction nucleotides: 7. This CDR3 region has 15 residues. The CDR3 spells CASSHARTGGYEQYF. Here the CDR3 DNA reads TGTGCCAGCAGCCACGCACGGACAGGGGGCTACGAGCAGTACTTC.

V is TRBV28 and J is TRBJ1-5; D ambiguous. Trimming took 7 bases from V and 7 from J, leaving 11 bases between them. Germline V lookup: CDR1 MDHEN, CDR2 SYDVKM. The CDR3 is made up of 12 amino acids. In nucleotides, the CDR3 is TGTGCCAGCACCACGTCGAGCCAGCCCCAGCATTTT. This sequence encodes CASTTSSQPQHF.

V gene TRBV5-1 combines with J gene TRBJ1-1, with D possibly matching TRBD1 (5 bases). V was cut by 2 bases and J by 1 base, with 9 bases left in between. Germline loops: CDR1 SGHRS, CDR2 YFSETQ. The CDR3 consists of 14 residues. CDR3 sequence reads: CASSFQDKNTEAFF. CDR3 nucleotide sequence: TGCGCCAGCAGCTTTCAGGACAAGAACACTGAAGCTTTCTTT.

Written as DNA, the CDR3 is TGTGCCAGTAGTGACAGGGCTAGGGAGACCCAGTACTTC. Protein: CASSDRARETQYF. V is TRBV19 and J is TRBJ2-5, with 7 nucleotides matching TRBD1. This CDR3 region has 13 residues. Germline CDR1 reads LNHDA; CDR2 reads SQIVND (reference sequence). J was trimmed by 5 bases and V by 5 bases; bases with no gene match: 5.

J is TRBJ2-7 and V is TRBV5-1, with 8 nucleotides matching TRBD2. Per germline, CDR1 SGHRS and CDR2 YFSETQ. The CDR3 runs 14 residues. V lost 4 bases, J lost 3 bases, and 6 bases stayed unmatched. CDR3 loop: CASSRSGGGYEQYF. The CDR3 DNA sequence: TGCGCCAGCAGCAGAAGCGGGGGTGGCTACGAGCAGTACTTC.

The chain recombines TRBV24-1 with TRBJ2-3; 8 bases are shared with TRBD2. The CDR3 is 13 amino acids. With V trimmed by 9 bases and J by 2 bases, 3 bases remained unmatched. Germline assignment: CDR1 KGHDR and CDR2 SFDVKD. CDR3 DNA sequence: TGTGCCACCGCGACTAGCGTCACAGATACGCAGTATTTT. It specifies CATATSVTDTQYF.

This rearrangement joins TRBV10-2 to TRBJ1-3; the D is unclear. The germline V gene has CDR1 WSHSY and CDR2 SAAADI. The CDR3 runs to 13 residues. Trimming removed 3 bases at V and 4 bases at J, with 7 bases between. The CDR3 DNA reads TGCGCCAGCAGTGAACTCAGGGGAAACACCATATATTTT. Protein sequence: CASSELRGNTIYF.

The CDR3 spells CASSLSWTDKNEKLFF. The DNA for the CDR3 is TGTGCCAGCAGTCTCTCATGGACAGATAAAAATGAAAAACTGTTTTTT. The chain recombines TRBV28 with TRBJ1-4; D might be TRBD1 (6 bases). Germline V gives CDR1 MDHEN, CDR2 SYDVKM. CDR3 length: 16 residues. V dropped 5 bases and J dropped 5 bases, with 18 bases sitting between them.